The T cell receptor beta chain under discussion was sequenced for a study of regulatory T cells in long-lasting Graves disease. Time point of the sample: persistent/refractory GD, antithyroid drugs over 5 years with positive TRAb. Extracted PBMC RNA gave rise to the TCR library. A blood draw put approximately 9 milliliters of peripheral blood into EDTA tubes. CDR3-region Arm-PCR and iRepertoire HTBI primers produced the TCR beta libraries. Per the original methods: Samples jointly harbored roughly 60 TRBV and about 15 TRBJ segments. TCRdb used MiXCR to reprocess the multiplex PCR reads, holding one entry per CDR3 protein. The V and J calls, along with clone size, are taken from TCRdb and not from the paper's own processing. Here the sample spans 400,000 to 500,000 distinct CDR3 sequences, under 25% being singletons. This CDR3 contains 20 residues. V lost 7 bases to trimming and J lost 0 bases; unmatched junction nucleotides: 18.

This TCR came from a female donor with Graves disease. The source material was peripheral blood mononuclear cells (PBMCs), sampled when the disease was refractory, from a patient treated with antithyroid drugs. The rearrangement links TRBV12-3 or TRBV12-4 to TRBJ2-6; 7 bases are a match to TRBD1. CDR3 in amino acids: CASTYRDSAGLSSGANVLTF. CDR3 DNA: TGTGCCAGCACCTATAGGGACAGCGCGGGCCTTAGCTCTGGGGCCAACGTCCTGACTTTC.